This TCR beta chain was recorded in a study of graft-versus-host responses after intestinal transplantation. Study-wide context: Anti-thymocyte globulin induction, then tacrolimus and steroids for around 3 years, went to all recipients.

The germline CDR1 and CDR2 sequences are SGDLS and YYNGEE. V was cut by 2 bases and J by 0 bases, with 14 bases left in between. This CDR3 contains 16 residues. This clone was seen just once. The antigen is undetermined. Sequencing used immunoSEQ multiplex PCR; TCRdb keeps in-frame clones, though not all of them. The sample records 41,000 or so clones, approximately 96% being singletons. Study-wide results and caveats: Early after transplant, HvG declines were associated with peak levels of circulating GvH clones.

The sequence was collected from a human donor who was the organ donor for an intestinal transplant. The gene calls are TRBV9 and TRBJ1-2; D might be TRBD1 (5 bases). The sequencing used unstimulated CD8+ T cells sorted from spleen or lymph node cells, collected before transplant. This chain's CDR3 is CASSVDPTGANYGYTF. CDR3 DNA: TGTGCCAGCAGCGTCGACCCGACGGGGGCTAACTATGGCTACACCTTC.